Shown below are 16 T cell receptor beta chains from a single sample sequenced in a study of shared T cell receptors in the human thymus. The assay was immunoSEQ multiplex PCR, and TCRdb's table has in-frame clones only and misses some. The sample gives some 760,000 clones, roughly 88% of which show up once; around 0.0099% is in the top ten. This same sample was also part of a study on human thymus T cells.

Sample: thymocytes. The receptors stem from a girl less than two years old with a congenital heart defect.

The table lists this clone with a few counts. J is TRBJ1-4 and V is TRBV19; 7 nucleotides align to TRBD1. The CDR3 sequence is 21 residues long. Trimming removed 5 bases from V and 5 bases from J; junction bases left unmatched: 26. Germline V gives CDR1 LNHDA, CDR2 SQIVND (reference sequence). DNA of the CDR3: TGTGCCAGTAGTCTACATTACTCCAACAGGGGTCCAATTCTCTTAAATGAAAAACTGTTTTTT. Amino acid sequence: CASSLHYSNRGPILLNEKLFF.

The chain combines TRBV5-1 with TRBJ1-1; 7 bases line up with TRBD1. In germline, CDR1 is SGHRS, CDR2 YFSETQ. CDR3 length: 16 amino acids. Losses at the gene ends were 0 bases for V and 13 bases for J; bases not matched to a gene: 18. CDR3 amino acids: CASSLDKTGVWVRLFF. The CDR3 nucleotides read TGCGCCAGCAGCTTGGACAAAACAGGGGTCTGGGTGCGACTTTTCTTT.

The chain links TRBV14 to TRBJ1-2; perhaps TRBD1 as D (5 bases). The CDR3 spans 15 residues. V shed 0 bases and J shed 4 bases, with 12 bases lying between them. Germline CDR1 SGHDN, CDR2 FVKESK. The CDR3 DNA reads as TGTGCCAGCAGCCAAGATGGACACAGCCCCTATGGCTACACCTTC. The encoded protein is CASSQDGHSPYGYTF.

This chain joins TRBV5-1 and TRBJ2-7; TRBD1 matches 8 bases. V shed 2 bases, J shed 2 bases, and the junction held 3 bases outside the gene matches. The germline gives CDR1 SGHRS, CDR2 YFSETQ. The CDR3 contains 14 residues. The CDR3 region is CASSFRTGTYEQYF. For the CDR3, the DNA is TGCGCCAGCAGCTTCCGGACAGGGACCTACGAGCAGTACTTC.

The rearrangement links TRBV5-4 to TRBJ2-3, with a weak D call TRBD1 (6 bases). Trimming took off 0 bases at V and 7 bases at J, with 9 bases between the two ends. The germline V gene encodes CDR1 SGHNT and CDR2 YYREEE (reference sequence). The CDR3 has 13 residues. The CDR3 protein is CASSLVDRNTQYF. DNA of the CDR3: TGTGCCAGCAGCTTGGTTGACAGGAATACGCAGTATTTT.

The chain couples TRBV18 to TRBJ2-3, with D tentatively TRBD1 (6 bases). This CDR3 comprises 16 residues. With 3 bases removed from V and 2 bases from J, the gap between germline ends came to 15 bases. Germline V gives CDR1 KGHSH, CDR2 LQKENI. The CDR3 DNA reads TGTGCCAGCTCACCTATCGCGACAGGTCCCACAGATACGCAGTATTTT. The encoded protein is CASSPIATGPTDTQYF.

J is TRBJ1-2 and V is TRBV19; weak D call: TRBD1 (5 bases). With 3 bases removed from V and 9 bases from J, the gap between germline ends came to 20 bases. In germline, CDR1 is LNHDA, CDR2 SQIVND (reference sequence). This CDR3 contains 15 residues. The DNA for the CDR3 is TGTGCCAGTAGTATGGGTAGGGAGGGGATTAGGAGCTACACCTTC. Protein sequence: CASSMGREGIRSYTF.

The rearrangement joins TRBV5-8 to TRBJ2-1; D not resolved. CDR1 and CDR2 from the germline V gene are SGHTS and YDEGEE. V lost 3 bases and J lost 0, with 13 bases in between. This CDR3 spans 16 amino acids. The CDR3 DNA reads TGTGCCAGCAGCTCGCCAGGTGCTTTCTCCTACAATGAGCAGTTCTTC. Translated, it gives CASSSPGAFSYNEQFF.

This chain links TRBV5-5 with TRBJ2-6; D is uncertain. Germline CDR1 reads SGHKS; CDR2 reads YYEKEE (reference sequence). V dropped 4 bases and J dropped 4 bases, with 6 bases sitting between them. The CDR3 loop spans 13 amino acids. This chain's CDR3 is CASSPVGANVLTF. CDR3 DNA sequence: TGTGCCAGCAGCCCTGTGGGGGCCAACGTCCTGACTTTC.

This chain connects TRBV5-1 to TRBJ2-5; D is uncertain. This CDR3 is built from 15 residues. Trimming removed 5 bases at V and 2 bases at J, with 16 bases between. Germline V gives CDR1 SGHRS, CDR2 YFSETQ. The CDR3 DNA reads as TGCGCCAGCAGGCCCCTTCAGTACAAACAAGAGACCCAGTACTTC. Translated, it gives CASRPLQYKQETQYF. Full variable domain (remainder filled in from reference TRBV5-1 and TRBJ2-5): KAGVTQTPRYLIKTRGQQVTLSCSPISGHRSVSWYQQTPGQGLQFLFEYFSETQRNKGNFPGRFSGRQFSNSRSEMNVSTLELGDSALYLCASRPLQYKQETQYFGPGTRLLVL.

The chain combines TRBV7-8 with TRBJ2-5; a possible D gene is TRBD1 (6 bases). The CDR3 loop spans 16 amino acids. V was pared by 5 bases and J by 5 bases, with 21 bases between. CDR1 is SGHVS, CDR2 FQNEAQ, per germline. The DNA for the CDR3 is TGTGCCAGCAGCCCGAACAGGGTGGTATGGAGGGAGACCCAGTACTTC. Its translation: CASSPNRVVWRETQYF.

CDR3 nucleotides: TGTGCCAGCAGCTTAGACCGCTTCGCGGAGACCCAGTACTTC. Its translation: CASSLDRFAETQYF. V is TRBV11-1 and J is TRBJ2-5; D unresolved. Trimming pared 1 base from V and 5 bases from J, leaving 11 bases between. Germline loops: CDR1 SGHAT, CDR2 FQDESV (reference sequence). The CDR3 is made up of 14 amino acids.

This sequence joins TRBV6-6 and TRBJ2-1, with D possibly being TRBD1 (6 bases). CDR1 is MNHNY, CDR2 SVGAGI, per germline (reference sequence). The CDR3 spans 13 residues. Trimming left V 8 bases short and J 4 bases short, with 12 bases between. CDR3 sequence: CASFRGPYNEQFF. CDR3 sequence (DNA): TGTGCCAGCTTCAGGGGTCCTTACAATGAGCAGTTCTTC.

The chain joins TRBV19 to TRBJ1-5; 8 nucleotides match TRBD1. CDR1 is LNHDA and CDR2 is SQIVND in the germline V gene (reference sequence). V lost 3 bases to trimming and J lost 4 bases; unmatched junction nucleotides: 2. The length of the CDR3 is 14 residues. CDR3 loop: CASSIGDRNQPQHF. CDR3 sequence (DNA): TGTGCCAGTAGTATTGGGGACAGGAATCAGCCCCAGCATTTT.

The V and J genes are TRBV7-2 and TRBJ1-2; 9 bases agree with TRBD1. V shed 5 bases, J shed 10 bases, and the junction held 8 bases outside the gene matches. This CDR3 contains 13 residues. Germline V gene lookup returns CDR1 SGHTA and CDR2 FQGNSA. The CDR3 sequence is CASSQYRGRDYTF. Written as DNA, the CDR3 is TGTGCCAGCAGCCAGTACAGGGGGCGCGACTACACCTTC.

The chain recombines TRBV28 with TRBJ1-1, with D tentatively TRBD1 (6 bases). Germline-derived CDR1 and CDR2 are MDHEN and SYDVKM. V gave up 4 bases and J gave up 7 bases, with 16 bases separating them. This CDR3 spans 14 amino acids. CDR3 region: CASSSIGQPIEAFF. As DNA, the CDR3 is TGTGCCAGCAGTTCGATAGGACAGCCTATTGAAGCTTTCTTT. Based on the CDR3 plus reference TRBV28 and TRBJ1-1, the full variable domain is DVKVTQSSRYLVKRTGEKVFLECVQDMDHENMFWYRQDPGLGLRLIYFSYDVKMKEKGDIPEGYSVSREKKERFSLILESASTNQTSMYLCASSSIGQPIEAFFGQGTRLTVV.